This TCR beta chain was sequenced during a study of T cells in Graves' hyperthyroidism and ophthalmopathy. Findings of the study overall: The model identified upcoming ophthalmopathy a median roughly 6.5 months ahead of onset. Most thyroid clonotypes that were expanded above 0.001 also turned up in blood.

This clonotype was recorded a few times. The antigen remains undetermined. Trimming cost V 0 bases and J 0 bases; bases outside gene matches: 8. The CDR3 extends over 18 amino acids. Germline loops: CDR1 KGHDR, CDR2 SFDVKD. Amplification yielded TCR beta CDR3 regions, with RNA transcripts as the source. HTBI primers drove first-round RT-PCR of the TCR CDR3. Using its own MiXCR run on the multiplex PCR reads, TCRdb lists one record per CDR3 protein. The sample holds 300,000 to 450,000 distinct CDR3 sequences, 15% to 18% seen once. Predating any ophthalmopathy symptoms, the blood sample was taken at first hyperthyroidism diagnosis.

This clonotype originated in a woman younger than 30 with Graves' hyperthyroidism that later progressed to Graves' ophthalmopathy. The chain carries TRBV24-1 and TRBJ1-1; TRBD1 matches at 8 bases. Specimen: blood. CDR3 sequence reads: CATSDLNQGAGMNTEAFF. CDR3 bases: TGTGCCACCAGTGATTTGAACCAGGGGGCGGGGATGAACACTGAAGCTTTCTTT.